This passage covers 3 T cell receptor beta chains from one sample sequenced in a study of T cell changes during pregnancy in multiple sclerosis. Generated by immunoSEQ multiplex PCR, the TCRdb table keeps only in-frame clones and is missing some. Among approximately 89,000 clones listed, 94% were seen once. Here the sequenced sample was peripheral blood, taken in the third trimester of pregnancy. Receptor source: a female donor with multiple sclerosis, enrolled in a pregnancy study.

The chain couples TRBV19 to TRBJ2-1; 10 bases map to TRBD2. V was clipped by 6 bases and J by 9 bases; unmatched bases: 8. This CDR3 has 14 amino acids. Germline lookup yields CDR1 LNHDA and CDR2 SQIVND (reference sequence). CDR3 region: CASRGLAGESEQFF. CDR3 coding DNA: TGTGCCAGTAGAGGGCTAGCGGGGGAGAGTGAGCAGTTCTTC.

V usage is TRBV12-5 and J usage is TRBJ1-6; 10 nucleotides agree with TRBD1. V lost 3 bases and J lost 4; bases outside the gene matches: 9. The CDR3 runs to 18 residues. Germline V lookup: CDR1 LGHNT, CDR2 FRNRAP. CDR3: CASGFSSDRGYYNSPLHF. CDR3 DNA: TGTGCTAGTGGTTTTTCCTCGGACAGGGGGTATTATAATTCACCCCTCCACTTT.

This clone was found once. CDR3 in DNA: TGCAGCGTTGCCGACAACAATGAGCAGTTCTTC. It translates to CSVADNNEQFF. The V and J genes are TRBV29-1 and TRBJ2-1, with D unclear. Germline CDR1 and CDR2: SQVTM and ANQGSEA. CDR3 length equals 11 residues. Trimming removed 4 bases from V and 5 bases from J, with 6 bases in between.